These T cell receptor beta chains were read from a single sample in a study of chemoradiotherapy in HPV16-positive cancers. Using immunoSEQ multiplex PCR, the repertoire was profiled, and TCRdb retains in-frame clones only, with some absent. The table records some 14,000 clones, over 85% of them present only once. This specimen consisted of tumor tissue, obtained from a patient who underwent chemoradiotherapy. The receptors here all came from a human donor with HPV-associated anogenital cancer. CDR3s include the opening cysteine and the closing phenylalanine or tryptophan. The D gene is left open where the match is weak. The size of a clone is reported for some rows only, either as once, few or many, or as a class for expanded clones.

TRBJ1-2 | TRBD1 | TRBV4-1 | few | TGCGCCAGCAGCCGAGACCGGGACAGATTATACTATGGCTACACCTTC | CASSRDRDRLYYGYTF
TRBJ2-2 | - | TRBV7-6 | - | TGTGCCAGCAGCCCACAAAACACCGGGGAGCTGTTTTTT | CASSPQNTGELFF
TRBJ2-7 | - | TRBV27 | large | TGTGCCAGCAGTTCCTCGACAGAATTCTACGAGCAGTACTTC | CASSSSTEFYEQYF
TRBJ1-1 | - | TRBV7-9 | - | TGTGCCAGCAGCTCCCAACAGGGATCTGAAGCTTTCTTT | CASSSQQGSEAFF
TRBJ2-1 | - | TRBV5-4 | few | TGTGCCAGCGGTAACAATGAGCAGTTCTTC | CASGNNEQFF
TRBJ2-3 | - | TRBV6-6 | - | TGTGCCAGCAGTCCGACAGGCCTTAGCACAGATACGCAGTATTTT | CASSPTGLSTDTQYF
TRBJ2-2 | - | TRBV19 | - | TGTGCCAGTAGTAAATTATCAGTTACAGGGCCCGGGGAGCTGTTTTTT | CASSKLSVTGPGELFF
TRBJ2-7 | - | TRBV5-1 | - | TGCGCCAGCAGCTTCCGACCCAACTCCTACGAGCAGTACTTC | CASSFRPNSYEQYF
TRBJ2-3 | - | TRBV7-3 | - | TGTGCCAGCAGCTTAGCTGGGGCCCGCACAGATACGCAGTATTTT | CASSLAGARTDTQYF
TRBJ2-2 | - | TRBV5-4 | - | TGTGCCAGCAGCCTACATGCGAACACCGGGGAGCTGTTTTTT | CASSLHANTGELFF
TRBJ2-7 | TRBD2 | TRBV14 | once | TGTGCCAGCAGCTCACTAAGGGAGGGCGAGCAGTACTTC | CASSSLREGEQYF
TRBJ2-1 | TRBD1 | TRBV5-1 | - | TGCGCCAGCAGCTTGTTGGGACAGGGTAGTGAGCAGTTCTTC | CASSLLGQGSEQFF
TRBJ2-7 | - | TRBV14 | - | TGTGCCAGCAGTCTAACGGACATTTCGGGGCAGTACTTC | CASSLTDISGQYF
TRBJ1-4 | - | TRBV30 | - | TGTGCCTGGAGTTACGGGGGAGCGAATGAAAAACTGTTTTTT | CAWSYGGANEKLFF
TRBJ2-3 | TRBD1 | TRBV4-3 | - | TGCGCCAGCAGCCATGACAGGGTCGGAGATACGCAGTATTTT | CASSHDRVGDTQYF
TRBJ1-2 | - | TRBV7-9 | - | TGTGCCAGCAGCTTAGCCAGGGACTATGGCTACACCTTC | CASSLARDYGYTF
TRBJ1-2 | - | TRBV15 | - | TGTGCCACCAGCAGAGAGAGCTATGGCTACACCTTC | CATSRESYGYTF
TRBJ2-3 | - | TRBV19 | - | TGTGCCAGTGGGAGCGTAGATACGCAGTATTTT | CASGSVDTQYF
TRBJ1-1 | - | TRBV15 | - | TGTGCCACCAGCAGAAACAGGGTCGGAGCTTTCTTT | CATSRNRVGAFF
TRBJ2-7 | - | TRBV19 | once | TGTGCCAGTAGTATAGGAACAGCCGACTACGAGCAGTACTTC | CASSIGTADYEQYF
TRBJ2-2 | - | TRBV14 | - | TGTGCCAGCAGCCAGAGTAAGGAATACCCCGGGGAGCTGTTTTTT | CASSQSKEYPGELFF
TRBJ1-2 | - | TRBV29-1 | - | TGCAGCGTTCAGGGTCCTAACTATGGCTACACCTTC | CSVQGPNYGYTF
TRBJ2-7 | TRBD1 | TRBV6-6 | few | TGTGCCAGCAGTTACGGGACAGCCTCCTACGAGCAGTACTTC | CASSYGTASYEQYF
TRBJ1-1 | TRBD1 | TRBV13 | - | TGTGCCACCCGGGAACAGGGGTACACTGAAGCTTTCTTT | CATREQGYTEAFF
TRBJ2-3 | TRBD2 | TRBV7-9 | - | TGTGCCAGCAGCGGCCACCCGGGACTAGGGAGAAATGATACGCAGTATTTT | CASSGHPGLGRNDTQYF
TRBJ1-5 | - | TRBV2 | few | TGTGCCAGCAGTCCTACAGGGTTCGGGCAGCCCCAGCATTTT | CASSPTGFGQPQHF
TRBJ2-3 | - | TRBV9 | - | TGTGCCAGCAGCGCCCTACTCACAGATACGCAGTATTTT | CASSALLTDTQYF
TRBJ1-3 | - | TRBV7-6 | - | TGTGCCAGCAGCGCCCGGGGGTTGGGGCCTAGATCTGGAAACACCATATATTTT | CASSARGLGPRSGNTIYF
TRBJ2-7 | TRBD1 | TRBV29-1 | - | TGCAGCGCCAAAACAGGGGCTGTCTCCTACGAGCAGTACTTC | CSAKTGAVSYEQYF
TRBJ1-5 | - | TRBV7-2 | - | TGTGCCAGCAGCTTTGCTACAGAGCGGCCCCAGCATTTT | CASSFATERPQHF
TRBJ1-5 | - | TRBV6-1 | few | TGTGCCAGCAGGTCAACGGGGCCTCAGCCCCAGCATTTT | CASRSTGPQPQHF
TRBJ1-5 | - | TRBV7-2 | large | TGTGCCAGCAGCCCCTTGGCTGGGGGCAATCAGCCCCAGCATTTT | CASSPLAGGNQPQHF
TRBJ2-3 | - | TRBV19 | - | TGTGCCAGTAGTATTATTCGCGGATTCACAGATACGCAGTATTTT | CASSIIRGFTDTQYF
TRBJ2-1 | - | TRBV13 | - | TGTGCCAGCAGCTTAGCAGACCCCAATGAGCAGTTCTTC | CASSLADPNEQFF
TRBJ2-2 | TRBD2 | TRBV5-4 | - | TGTGCCAGCAGCCCGGGACTAGCGGGAGGGCGGATCGGGGAGCTGTTTTTT | CASSPGLAGGRIGELFF
TRBJ2-3 | - | TRBV6-5 | - | TGTGCCAGCAGGGCAAGAGCGGTTAGCACAGATACGCAGTATTTT | CASRARAVSTDTQYF
TRBJ2-7 | - | TRBV6-1 | - | TGTGCCAGCAGTGAAGAGTGGGGCTGGGGAACTTACGAGCAGTACTTC | CASSEEWGWGTYEQYF
TRBJ1-1 | - | TRBV7-9 | - | TGTGCCAGCAGCTTCGGGGGGGGCACTGAAGCTTTCTTT | CASSFGGGTEAFF
TRBJ2-7 | - | TRBV27 | - | TGTGCCAGCAGTTTATTTCAGGTCCCCTACGAGCAGTACTTC | CASSLFQVPYEQYF
TRBJ2-1 | TRBD1 | TRBV7-3 | - | TGTGCCAGCAGCTTCAGGGGGCAGAACAATGAGCAGTTCTTC | CASSFRGQNNEQFF
TRBJ1-1 | - | TRBV14 | few | TGTGCCAGCAGCCAAGTTCGGGCGAGTGAAGCTTTCTTT | CASSQVRASEAFF
TRBJ2-5 | TRBD2 | TRBV9 | large | TGTGCCAGCAGCGCCACTAGCGGACAAGAGACCCAGTACTTC | CASSATSGQETQYF
TRBJ1-2 | - | TRBV7-6 | - | TGTGCCAGCAGCCCCGCCGGGAACTATGGCTACACCTTC | CASSPAGNYGYTF
TRBJ1-3 | - | TRBV11-3 | - | TGTGCCAGCCGAAACCAGATCTCTGGAAACACCATATATTTT | CASRNQISGNTIYF
TRBJ2-7 | TRBD2 | TRBV4-2 | - | TGTGCCAGCAGCCAAGCCAGTGGGGGACTAGGGACCTACGAGCAGTACTTC | CASSQASGGLGTYEQYF
TRBJ2-1 | TRBD2 | TRBV5-4 | - | TGTGCCAGCAGCTTAGAGCGGGACTACTCCTACAATGAGCAGTTCTTC | CASSLERDYSYNEQFF
TRBJ2-2 | TRBD2 | TRBV4-2 | - | TGTGCCTCCTCCCTCGTAGCGGGAGAGGGGAACACCGGGGAGCTGTTTTTT | CASSLVAGEGNTGELFF
TRBJ2-3 | TRBD2 | TRBV30 | - | TGTGCCTGGAGTCTCCTAGCGGGAGGACTTTCTAGCACAGATACGCAGTATTTT | CAWSLLAGGLSSTDTQYF
TRBJ2-6 | TRBD2 | TRBV5-6 | - | TGTGCCAGCAGCCGGGGGGGGACTGGGGCCAACGTCCTGACTTTC | CASSRGGTGANVLTF
TRBJ2-1 | - | TRBV11-2 | - | TGTGCCAGCAGCTATGTTTCGGGAGTAACCGACAATGAGCAGTTCTTC | CASSYVSGVTDNEQFF